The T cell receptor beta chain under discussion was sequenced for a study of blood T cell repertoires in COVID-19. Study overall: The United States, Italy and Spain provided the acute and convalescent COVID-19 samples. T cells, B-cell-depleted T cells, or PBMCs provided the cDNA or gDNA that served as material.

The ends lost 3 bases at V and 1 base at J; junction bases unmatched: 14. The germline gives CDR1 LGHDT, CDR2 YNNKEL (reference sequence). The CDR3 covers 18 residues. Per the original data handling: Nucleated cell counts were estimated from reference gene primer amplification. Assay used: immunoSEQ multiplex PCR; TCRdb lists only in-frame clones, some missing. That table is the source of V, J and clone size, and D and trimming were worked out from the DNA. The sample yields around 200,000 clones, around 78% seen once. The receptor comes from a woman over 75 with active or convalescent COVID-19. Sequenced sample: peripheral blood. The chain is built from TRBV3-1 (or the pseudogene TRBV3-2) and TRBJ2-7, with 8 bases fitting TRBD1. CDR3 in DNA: TGTGCCAGCAGCCACGCCCAGGGGGCAGGTGGGGCTTCCTACGAGCAGTACTTC. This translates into CASSHAQGAGGASYEQYF.